The 25 T cell receptor beta chains below all came from one sample that was sequenced in a study of control samples from healthy donors and cancer patients. Sequencing was performed with immunoSEQ multiplex PCR; in TCRdb, only in-frame clones are kept and a portion is missing. The sample holds under 100,000 clones, less than 90% seen once. Sequencing was performed on blood. Source of these receptors: a woman aged 70-85 years in good health.

The genes are TRBV12-3 or TRBV12-4 and TRBJ1-1, with D unclear. The CDR3 is 13 residues long. V shed 6 bases and J shed 1 base, with 9 bases lying between them. CDR3 in amino acids: CASSRRGNTEAFF. The CDR3 nucleotides are TGTGCCAGCAGCCGCCGGGGGAACACTGAAGCTTTCTTT.

The chain uses TRBV24-1 and TRBJ2-2; 8 positions agree with TRBD2. Losses at the gene ends were 3 bases for V and 0 bases for J; bases not matched to a gene: 2. The CDR3 length is 16 residues. Germline loops: CDR1 KGHDR, CDR2 SFDVKD. The CDR3 sequence: CATSDKGLANTGELFF. CDR3 nucleotide sequence: TGTGCCACCAGTGATAAGGGACTAGCGAACACCGGGGAGCTGTTTTTT.

The genes are TRBV5-1 and TRBJ2-7; no definite D call. Per germline, CDR1 SGHRS and CDR2 YFSETQ. The CDR3 loop spans 14 amino acids. V was cut by 6 bases and J by 1 base, with 14 bases left in between. The CDR3 here is CASIPTPASYEQYF. CDR3 in DNA: TGCGCCAGCATCCCGACCCCGGCATCCTACGAGCAGTACTTC.

The V call is TRBV6-2 or TRBV6-3, the J call TRBJ2-7, with D possibly matching TRBD2 (5 bases). This CDR3 spans 13 amino acids. Germline V gene sequence: CDR1 MNHEY, CDR2 SVGEGT. Deletions cut 6 bases from V and 7 bases from J, with 16 bases between. CDR3 bases: TGTGCCAGCAGCCGAGGGCCCGGGTGGGAGCAGTACTTC. Its translation: CASSRGPGWEQYF.

The rearrangement joins TRBV30 to TRBJ1-6, with 9 bases matching TRBD1. The germline V gene has CDR1 GTSNPN and CDR2 SVGIG (reference sequence). The V gene end was trimmed by 0 bases and the J gene end by 8 bases; junction bases not matched to a gene: 5. CDR3 length: 15 residues. CDR3 region: CAWSVPWDRDSPLHF. CDR3 DNA: TGTGCCTGGAGTGTACCGTGGGACAGGGATTCACCCCTCCACTTT.

The chain links TRBV12-3 or TRBV12-4 to TRBJ1-1; D call uncertain. The CDR3 is made up of 13 amino acids. Between the trimmed V and J ends, which lost 4 bases and 5 bases, there was a span of 11 bases. The CDR3 reads CASSSSGETEAFF. Written as DNA, the CDR3 is TGTGCCAGCAGTTCGAGCGGGGAGACTGAAGCTTTCTTT.

The V and J genes are TRBV30 and TRBJ1-6; D perhaps matches TRBD1 (5 bases). This CDR3 is 16 amino acids long. V dropped 1 base and J dropped 5 bases, with 15 bases sitting between them. Germline V gives CDR1 GTSNPN, CDR2 SVGIG (reference sequence). The chain's CDR3 is CAWSGATVANNSPLHF. The CDR3 nucleotides are TGTGCCTGGAGTGGGGCGACAGTCGCGAATAATTCACCCCTCCACTTT.

The CDR3 DNA sequence: TGTGCCAGCAGTGACAAGCAGCCCCAGCATTTT. Translation gives CASSDKQPQHF. The rearrangement joins TRBV6-1 to TRBJ1-5, with D hard to call. The germline V and J ends were trimmed by 3 bases and 7 bases, with 4 bases remaining between them. The CDR3 has 11 amino acids. Germline V gene data show CDR1 as MNHNS and CDR2 as SASEGT.

The chain recombines TRBV5-6 with TRBJ1-2; a weak D match, TRBD1 (5 bases). The germline gives CDR1 SGHDT, CDR2 YYEEEE. This CDR3 is built from 13 residues. Trimming cost V 5 bases and J 8 bases, with 16 bases left between them. The CDR3 DNA reads TGTGCCAGCAGGCCGACCGGGTCAGGGGGCTACACCTTC. It encodes CASRPTGSGGYTF.

This chain connects TRBV19 to TRBJ2-4; no clear D gene. V gave up 2 bases and J gave up 7 bases, with 15 bases separating them. CDR3 length: 15 residues. Germline lookup yields CDR1 LNHDA and CDR2 SQIVND (reference sequence). CDR3 sequence (DNA): TGTGCCAGTAGTATAAACGGAGAAAGGATGAACATTCAGTACTTC. Its translation is CASSINGERMNIQYF.

The chain carries TRBV3-1 (or the pseudogene TRBV3-2) and TRBJ2-7; tentatively, D is TRBD2 (5 bases). The V gene lost 4 bases and the J gene lost 4 bases, with 14 bases spanning the gap. The CDR3 covers 14 residues. The germline V gene encodes CDR1 LGHDT and CDR2 YNNKEL (reference sequence). The CDR3 spells CASSPSTNPYEQYF. CDR3 in DNA: TGTGCCAGCAGCCCCTCGACTAACCCTTACGAGCAGTACTTC.

The V and J genes are TRBV7-9 and TRBJ2-7; D is unresolved. This CDR3 comprises 12 residues. V lost 1 base to trimming and J lost 5 bases, with 6 bases between them. Germline V lookup: CDR1 SEHNR, CDR2 FQNEAQ (reference sequence). DNA for the CDR3: TGTGCCAGCAGCTTAGAACGGAACGAGCAGTACTTC. It specifies CASSLERNEQYF.

The chain combines TRBV3-1 (or the pseudogene TRBV3-2) with TRBJ1-4; perhaps TRBD1 as D (5 bases). V lost 0 bases and J 0 bases, leaving 8 bases between the germline ends. Germline lookup yields CDR1 LGHDT and CDR2 YNNKEL (reference sequence). The CDR3 totals 16 residues. CDR3 amino acids: CASSQEGAATNEKLFF. CDR3 DNA sequence: TGTGCCAGCAGCCAAGAAGGGGCCGCAACTAATGAAAAACTGTTTTTT.

The chain links TRBV2 to TRBJ1-6; D is uncertain. CDR1 SNHLY and CDR2 FYNNEI come from the germline V gene. Trimming left V 9 bases short and J 4 bases short, with 10 bases between. The CDR3 is made up of 13 amino acids. The CDR3 is CASREEYNSPLHF. In DNA form, the CDR3 reads TGTGCCAGTAGGGAGGAATATAATTCACCCCTCCACTTT.

CDR3 in DNA: TGTGCCAGCAGTCCGGGACAGGGGGCCAGCAATCAGCCCCAGCATTTT. Protein: CASSPGQGASNQPQHF. This sequence joins TRBV28 and TRBJ1-5, with 12 bases aligning to TRBD1. The CDR3 covers 16 residues. J lost 1 base, V lost 5 bases, and 3 bases had no gene match. Germline V gene lookup returns CDR1 MDHEN and CDR2 SYDVKM.

The chain is built from TRBV6-4 and TRBJ1-2; no reliable D call. The V and J ends lost 10 bases and 4 bases respectively, with 22 bases between them. Germline V CDR1 and CDR2: MRHNA, SNTAGT. CDR3 length: 15 amino acids. The CDR3: CATLWAHGGPYGYTF. The CDR3 bases are TGTGCCACCCTTTGGGCCCACGGCGGCCCCTATGGCTACACCTTC.

The rearrangement joins TRBV6-5 to TRBJ1-1, with 8 bases identical to TRBD1. The V gene end was trimmed by 0 bases and the J gene end by 7 bases; junction bases not matched to a gene: 1. Looked up from germline, CDR1 is MNHEY and CDR2 is SVGAGI. CDR3 length: 13 residues. The CDR3 DNA reads as TGTGCCAGCAGTTACTCGACAGGGGTTGAAGCTTTCTTT. Translated, it gives CASSYSTGVEAFF.

The rearrangement uses TRBV24-1 and TRBJ1-5; 8 bases agree with TRBD1. V lost 3 bases to trimming and J lost 0 bases; unmatched junction nucleotides: 9. The CDR3 consists of 18 residues. The germline V gene encodes CDR1 KGHDR and CDR2 SFDVKD. The CDR3 reads CATSDARTGLDSNQPQHF. The CDR3 coding sequence is TGTGCCACCAGTGATGCCCGGACAGGGCTAGATAGCAATCAGCCCCAGCATTTT.

The gene calls are TRBV11-2 and TRBJ2-3; TRBD1 is a possible D gene (6 bases). Germline CDR1 is SGHAT and CDR2 is FQNNGV. CDR3 length equals 13 residues. Trimming shortened V by 5 bases and J by 8 bases, and 14 bases separated the two germline ends. DNA of the CDR3: TGTGCCAGCAGCGAAACAGGGTCAGGTACGCAGTATTTT. Translating gives CASSETGSGTQYF.

This clone was seen a handful of times. The V call is TRBV29-1, the J call TRBJ2-7; 12 positions agree with TRBD1. Germline V gene sequence: CDR1 SQVTM, CDR2 ANQGSEA. V shed 4 bases, J shed 6 bases, and the junction held 4 bases outside the gene matches. The CDR3 is made up of 13 amino acids. CDR3 sequence: CSVGGTGGFEQYF. As DNA, the CDR3 is TGCAGCGTTGGTGGGACAGGGGGCTTCGAGCAGTACTTC.

This chain connects TRBV10-3 to TRBJ1-6; tentative D call: TRBD1 (5 bases). Per germline, CDR1 ENHRY and CDR2 SYGVKD. Trimming removed 3 bases at V and 4 bases at J, with 10 bases between. CDR3 length: 15 residues. The CDR3, as DNA: TGTGCCATCAGTGACTCAGGGCAGTATAATTCACCCCTCCACTTT. It is translated as CAISDSGQYNSPLHF.

The chain employs TRBV6-6 and TRBJ2-2, with unresolved D. Germline CDR1 reads MNHNY; CDR2 reads SVGAGI (reference sequence). V gave up 5 bases and J gave up 2 bases, with 9 bases separating them. The CDR3 has 14 residues. CDR3 DNA sequence: TGTGCCAGCAGTCCGGGCCATAACACCGGGGAGCTGTTTTTT. This codes for CASSPGHNTGELFF.

This clone appeared once. The rearrangement uses TRBV7-8 and TRBJ1-1; D remains ambiguous. This CDR3 has 13 amino acids. With 5 bases removed from V and 2 bases from J, the gap between germline ends came to 9 bases. Germline CDR1 is SGHVS and CDR2 is FQNEAQ. The CDR3 coding sequence is TGTGCCAGCAGCCGCGGGTCTAACACTGAAGCTTTCTTT. It yields the protein CASSRGSNTEAFF.

The chain uses TRBV7-9 and TRBJ2-2; D perhaps matches TRBD1 (6 bases). V lost 4 bases to trimming and J lost 7 bases, with 13 bases between them. Germline loops: CDR1 SEHNR, CDR2 FQNEAQ (reference sequence). The CDR3 loop spans 14 amino acids. In DNA, the CDR3 is TGTGCCAGCAGCTCCTGGACAGCCGGCGGGGAGCTGTTTTTT. Its translation is CASSSWTAGGELFF. The whole variable domain, filled in from reference TRBV7-9 and TRBJ2-2, reads DTGVSQNPRHKITKRGQNVTFRCDPISEHNRLYWYRQTLGQGPEFLTYFQNEAQLEKSRLLSDRFSAERPKGSFSTLEIQRTEQGDSAMYLCASSSWTAGGELFFGEGSRLTVL.

This clone has only one observation. The chain uses TRBV2 and TRBJ1-2, with D perhaps matching TRBD1 (6 bases). The CDR3 spans 15 residues. V was shortened by 6 bases and J by 4 bases, with 18 bases between the two germline ends. The germline CDR1 and CDR2 sequences are SNHLY and FYNNEI. CDR3: CASRSLTGSGYGYTF. The CDR3 coding sequence is TGTGCCAGCAGATCATTGACAGGTTCTGGCTATGGCTACACCTTC.